One sample yielded the 2 T cell receptor beta chains listed below, sequenced in a study of TIL therapy for anti-PD-1-resistant metastatic lung cancer. The time point denotes: pre-treatment sample, taken before nivolumab and TIL therapy. The tumor samples were excised metastases, mostly pleural nodules or supraclavicular lymph nodes. Sequencing used immunoSEQ v3. Repertoires were generated with immunoSEQ multiplex PCR, while TCRdb's copy carries only in-frame clones and drops some. The sample lists about 100,000 clones, about three fifths occurring once. Sequenced here: tumor tissue, sampled at baseline. The receptors derive from a person between 25 and 80 years old with non-small cell lung cancer.

This chain joins TRBV6-2 or TRBV6-3 and TRBJ1-1; 7 positions match TRBD1. Germline CDR1 is MNHEY and CDR2 is SVGEGT. V shed 4 bases and J 4 bases; nucleotides not matched to a gene: 9. The CDR3 has 15 amino acids. DNA of the CDR3: TGTGCCAGCAGTTCCGCCTTGACAGGGTCCACTGAAGCTTTCTTT. Translating it yields CASSSALTGSTEAFF.

CDR3 in amino acids: CASSQVVSGRETQYF. CDR3 sequence (DNA): TGCGCCAGCAGCCAAGTGGTTAGCGGAAGGGAGACCCAGTACTTC. V is TRBV4-3 and J is TRBJ2-5; D might be TRBD2 (6 bases). The CDR3 has 15 amino acids. V shed 1 base and J shed 5 bases, with 14 bases lying between them. CDR1 and CDR2 from the germline V gene are LGHNA and YSLEER.